The rows below give T cell receptor beta chains drawn from one sample of a study of blood T cell repertoires in COVID-19. Libraries were prepared by immunoSEQ multiplex PCR; TCRdb keeps only in-frame clonotypes and omits some of them. The sample has 80,000 to 95,000 clones, 85% seen once. The sample taken for sequencing was peripheral blood. These receptors originate from an older man with acute or convalescent COVID-19. CDR3s include the opening cysteine and the closing phenylalanine or tryptophan. D genes are given only for firm matches. Clone size is not always given. Where it is, it says once, few, many or a class for expanded clones.

>TRBV6-2/TRBV6-3|-|17|TRBJ1-5|-
CASSYSSQGLSNQPQHF
TGTGCCAGCAGTTACTCATCCCAGGGGCTAAGCAATCAGCCCCAGCATTTT
>TRBV19|once|15|TRBJ2-1|TRBD2
CASSRSGRLYNEQFF
TGTGCCAGTAGCAGGAGCGGGAGGCTCTACAATGAGCAGTTCTTC
>TRBV7-3|-|14|TRBJ1-3|-
CASSYTGPGNTIYF
TGTGCCAGCAGCTACACAGGTCCTGGAAACACCATATATTTT
>TRBV12-3/TRBV12-4|-|13|TRBJ1-1|TRBD1
CASSRQGNTEAFF
TGTGCCAGCAGCCGACAGGGAAACACTGAAGCTTTCTTT
>TRBV28|-|19|TRBJ1-5|TRBD1
CASSPGQERGYGVDQPQHF
TGTGCCAGCAGTCCAGGACAGGAGAGGGGATATGGGGTTGATCAGCCCCAGCATTTT
>TRBV15|-|15|TRBJ2-3|-
CATSRSREPWDTQYF
TGTGCCACCAGCAGGTCTCGGGAGCCCTGGGATACGCAGTATTTT
>TRBV15|once|14|TRBJ1-5|-
CATSRARGEEPQHF
TGTGCCACCAGCAGAGCCCGGGGAGAGGAGCCCCAGCATTTT
>TRBV12-3/TRBV12-4|-|13|TRBJ1-6|-
CASIPSRNSPLHF
TGTGCCAGCATTCCCTCTCGGAATTCACCCCTCCACTTT
>TRBV2|-|14|TRBJ1-1|TRBD1
CASSDSQGDTEAFF
TGTGCCAGCAGTGACTCACAGGGGGACACTGAAGCTTTCTTT
>TRBV3-1/TRBV3-2|once|14|TRBJ2-5|TRBD2
CASTLTSGRETQYF
TGTGCCAGCACACTGACTAGCGGGAGGGAGACCCAGTACTTC
>TRBV6-6|-|13|TRBJ2-1|TRBD2
CASVAGDYNEQFF
TGTGCCAGCGTCGCGGGAGATTACAATGAGCAGTTCTTC
>TRBV5-1|-|15|TRBJ2-2|-
CASSYRGGDTGELFF
TGCGCCAGCAGCTACAGGGGCGGGGACACCGGGGAGCTGTTTTTT
>TRBV6-6|-|14|TRBJ2-1|TRBD2
CASSGTSGYNEQFF
TGTGCCAGCAGTGGGACTAGCGGTTACAATGAGCAGTTCTTC
>TRBV19|-|14|TRBJ2-5|TRBD1
CASGGQGRQETQYF
TGTGCCAGTGGGGGACAGGGACGCCAAGAGACCCAGTACTTC
>TRBV28|-|18|TRBJ1-5|TRBD1
CASILGQGTGGPFGPQHF
TGTGCCAGCATATTAGGACAGGGGACGGGCGGTCCCTTTGGGCCCCAGCATTTT
>TRBV30|-|14|TRBJ1-5|TRBD1
CAWSEGQIDQPQHF
TGTGCCTGGAGTGAGGGACAGATTGATCAGCCCCAGCATTTT
>TRBV7-2|-|14|TRBJ2-7|TRBD2
CASSLRTREYEQYF
TGTGCCAGCAGCTTACGGACTAGGGAGTACGAGCAGTACTTC
>TRBV6-2/TRBV6-3|-|17|TRBJ1-6|TRBD1
CASSYSGGQLASQGLHF
TGTGCCAGCAGTTACTCAGGGGGACAGCTCGCATCTCAAGGACTCCACTTT
>TRBV18|-|15|TRBJ2-3|TRBD2
CASSLTSGSKDTQYF
TGTGCCAGCTCATTGACTAGCGGGAGTAAAGATACGCAGTATTTT
>TRBV30|-|15|TRBJ1-6|TRBD1
CAWSVRGGRGSPLHF
TGTGCCTGGAGTGTACGTGGGGGCAGGGGGTCACCCCTCCACTTT
>TRBV18|-|16|TRBJ2-1|-
CASSPQGAARRNEQFF
TGTGCCAGCTCACCACAAGGAGCGGCGAGGCGGAATGAGCAGTTCTTC
>TRBV28|-|12|TRBJ1-2|-
CASSLLGGGYTF
TGTGCCAGCAGCCTACTGGGGGGTGGCTACACCTTC
>TRBV14|once|14|TRBJ1-2|TRBD1
CASSQDQGAAGYTF
TGTGCCAGCAGCCAAGATCAGGGGGCGGCTGGCTACACCTTC
>TRBV5-4|-|14|TRBJ1-1|-
CASSIQGSFTEAFF
TGTGCCAGCAGCATTCAGGGTAGTTTCACTGAAGCTTTCTTT
>TRBV11-3|-|14|TRBJ1-1|-
CASSLFGGNTEAFF
TGTGCCAGCAGCTTATTTGGAGGGAACACTGAAGCTTTCTTT
>TRBV19|-|15|TRBJ2-3|TRBD2
CASRWDAGAEDTQYF
TGTGCCAGCCGATGGGATGCGGGAGCGGAAGATACGCAGTATTTT
>TRBV27|-|13|TRBJ2-7|TRBD1
CASSFDRGYEQYF
TGTGCCAGCAGTTTCGACAGGGGGTACGAGCAGTACTTC
>TRBV5-1|-|19|TRBJ2-2|TRBD2
CASSWGGLAGGRNTGELFF
TGCGCCAGCAGCTGGGGGGGACTAGCGGGAGGACGTAACACCGGGGAGCTGTTTTTT
>TRBV6-5|-|14|TRBJ1-3|TRBD1
CASRLDRAGNTIYF
TGTGCCAGCAGACTCGACAGGGCTGGAAACACCATATATTTT
>TRBV12-3/TRBV12-4|-|12|TRBJ2-3|-
CASSLAAYTQYF
TGTGCCAGCAGTTTAGCGGCCTATACGCAGTATTTT
>TRBV28|-|14|TRBJ2-7|TRBD2
CASSFLSSGTEQYF
TGTGCCAGCAGTTTTTTGTCTAGCGGGACCGAGCAGTACTTC
>TRBV5-1|-|14|TRBJ2-7|-
CASSLVRDSYEQYF
TGCGCCAGCAGCTTGGTCAGGGACTCCTACGAGCAGTACTTC
>TRBV19|once|17|TRBJ1-5|TRBD1
CASSKPGQGVLNQPQHF
TGTGCCAGTAGTAAGCCGGGACAGGGGGTTCTCAATCAGCCCCAGCATTTT
>TRBV14|-|13|TRBJ2-7|TRBD2
CASSPVLGGEQYF
TGTGCCAGCAGCCCAGTCTTGGGGGGGGAGCAGTACTTC
>TRBV12-3/TRBV12-4|-|13|TRBJ2-7|-
CASSLGRPYEQYF
TGTGCCAGCAGTTTAGGGCGGCCCTACGAGCAGTACTTC
>TRBV12-3/TRBV12-4|-|13|TRBJ2-5|-
CASSGLVGGTQYF
TGTGCCAGCAGCGGACTCGTTGGTGGGACCCAGTACTTC
>TRBV18|-|14|TRBJ1-4|-
CASSPGRTLEKLFF
TGTGCCAGCTCACCCGGGAGGACCCTTGAAAAACTGTTTTTT
>TRBV19|-|17|TRBJ2-2|TRBD2
CASSITSGYKTTGELFF
TGTGCCAGTAGTATAACTAGCGGCTACAAGACCACCGGGGAGCTGTTTTTT
>TRBV7-9|-|16|TRBJ2-3|TRBD2
CASSRLAGGSVDTQYF
TGTGCCAGCAGTCGACTAGCGGGAGGGAGTGTTGATACGCAGTATTTT
>TRBV6-1|-|17|TRBJ1-6|-
CASSGITGFPYNSPLHF
TGTGCCAGCAGTGGGATTACAGGGTTCCCCTATAATTCACCCCTCCACTTT
>TRBV6-1|-|17|TRBJ1-4|-
CASSEAPVGGLAEKLFF
TGTGCCAGCAGTGAAGCTCCGGTTGGAGGATTGGCTGAAAAACTGTTTTTT
>TRBV4-2|-|16|TRBJ2-1|-
CASSQERRSSYNEQFF
TGTGCCAGCAGCCAAGAAAGGCGGTCCTCCTACAATGAGCAGTTCTTC